This T cell receptor beta chain was captured in a study of CD8+ T cells in alopecia areata. General study findings and limits: It was lesional scalp, especially alopecia totalis/universalis, that showed higher clonality than normal scalp. Possibly because of HLA-related factors, TCR sharing was less clear across patients than in mice.

Of note for this clone: As yet, its antigen is unknown.

Cell sorting was applied to PBMCs, and CD4+ and CD8+ T cells were collected. Trimming cost V 5 bases and J 2 bases; bases outside gene matches: 8. The CDR3 is 14 amino acids. The germline gives CDR1 SQVTM, CDR2 ANQGSEA. TCR sequencing used cDNA made by reverse transcription of extracted RNA. Libraries were prepared by immunoSEQ multiplex PCR; TCRdb keeps only in-frame clonotypes and omits some of them. The sample has roughly 100,000 clones; roughly 53% are singletons. This TCR derives from a human donor in good health. The sequencing input was CD4+ T cells sorted from blood. The chain recombines TRBV29-1 with TRBJ1-2; 7 nucleotides agree with TRBD1. The CDR3 is CSVHRQGTNYGYTF. CDR3 bases: TGCAGCGTTCATAGACAGGGAACGAACTATGGCTACACCTTC.